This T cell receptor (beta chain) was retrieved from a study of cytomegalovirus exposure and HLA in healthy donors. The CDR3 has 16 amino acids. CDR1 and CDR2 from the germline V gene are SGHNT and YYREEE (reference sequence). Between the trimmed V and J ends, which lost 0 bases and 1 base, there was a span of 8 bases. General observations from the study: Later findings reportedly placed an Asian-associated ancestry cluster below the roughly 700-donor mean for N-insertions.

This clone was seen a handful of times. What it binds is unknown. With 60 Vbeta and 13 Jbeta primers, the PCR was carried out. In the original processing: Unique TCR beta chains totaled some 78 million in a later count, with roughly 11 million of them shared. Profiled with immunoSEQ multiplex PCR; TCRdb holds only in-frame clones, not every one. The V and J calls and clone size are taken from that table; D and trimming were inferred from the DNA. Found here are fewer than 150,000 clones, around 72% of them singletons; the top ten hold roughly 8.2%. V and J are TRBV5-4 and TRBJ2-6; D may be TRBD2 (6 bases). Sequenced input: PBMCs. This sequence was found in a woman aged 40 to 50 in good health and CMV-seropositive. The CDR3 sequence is CASSLGGDSGANVLTF. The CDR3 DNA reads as TGTGCCAGCAGCTTGGGGGGGGATTCTGGGGCCAACGTCCTGACTTTC.